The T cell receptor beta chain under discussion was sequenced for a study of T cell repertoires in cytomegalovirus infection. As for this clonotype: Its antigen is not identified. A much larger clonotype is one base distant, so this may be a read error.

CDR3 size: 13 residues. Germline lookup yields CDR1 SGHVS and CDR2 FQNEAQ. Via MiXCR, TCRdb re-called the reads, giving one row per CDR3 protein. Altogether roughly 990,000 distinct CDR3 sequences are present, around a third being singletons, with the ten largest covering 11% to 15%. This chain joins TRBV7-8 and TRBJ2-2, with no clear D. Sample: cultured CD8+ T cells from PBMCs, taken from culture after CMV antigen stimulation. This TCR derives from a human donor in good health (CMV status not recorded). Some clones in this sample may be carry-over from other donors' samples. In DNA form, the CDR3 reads TGTGCCAGCAGCTTAGGGACCCTATGGGATCTGTTTTTT. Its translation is CASSLGTLWDLFF.